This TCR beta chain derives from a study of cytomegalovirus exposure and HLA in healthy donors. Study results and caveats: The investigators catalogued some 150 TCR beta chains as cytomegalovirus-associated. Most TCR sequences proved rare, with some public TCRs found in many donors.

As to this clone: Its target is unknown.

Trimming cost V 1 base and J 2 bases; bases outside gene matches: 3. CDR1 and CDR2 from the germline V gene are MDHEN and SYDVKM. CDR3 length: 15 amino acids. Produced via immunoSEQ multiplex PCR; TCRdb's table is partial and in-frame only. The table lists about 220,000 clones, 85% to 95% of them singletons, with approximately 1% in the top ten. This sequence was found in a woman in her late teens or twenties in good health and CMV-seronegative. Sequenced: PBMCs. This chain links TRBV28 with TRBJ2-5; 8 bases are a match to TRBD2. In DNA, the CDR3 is TGTGCCAGCAGTTTATTCTTAGCGGGGCAAGAGACCCAGTACTTC. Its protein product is CASSLFLAGQETQYF.